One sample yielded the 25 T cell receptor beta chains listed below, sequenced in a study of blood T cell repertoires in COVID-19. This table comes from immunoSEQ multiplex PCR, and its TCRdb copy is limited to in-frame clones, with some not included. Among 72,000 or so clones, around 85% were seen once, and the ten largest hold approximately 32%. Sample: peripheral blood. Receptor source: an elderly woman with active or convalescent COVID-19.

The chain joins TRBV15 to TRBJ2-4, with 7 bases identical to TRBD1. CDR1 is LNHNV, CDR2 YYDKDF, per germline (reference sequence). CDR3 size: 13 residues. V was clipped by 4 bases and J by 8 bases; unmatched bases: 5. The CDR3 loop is CATSKTTGYIQYF. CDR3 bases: TGTGCCACCAGCAAAACGACAGGGTACATTCAGTACTTC.

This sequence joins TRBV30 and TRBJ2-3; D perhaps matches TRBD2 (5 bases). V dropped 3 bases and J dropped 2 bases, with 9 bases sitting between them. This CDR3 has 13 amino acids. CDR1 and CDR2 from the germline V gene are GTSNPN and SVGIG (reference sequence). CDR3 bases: TGTGCCTGGAGCACGGACTCCACAGATACGCAGTATTTT. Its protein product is CAWSTDSTDTQYF.

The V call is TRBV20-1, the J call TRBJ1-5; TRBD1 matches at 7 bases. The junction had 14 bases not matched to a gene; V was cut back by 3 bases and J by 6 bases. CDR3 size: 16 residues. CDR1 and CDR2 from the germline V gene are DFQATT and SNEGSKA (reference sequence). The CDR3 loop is CSASWRAGGVGQPQHF. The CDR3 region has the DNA TGCAGTGCTAGTTGGCGGGCAGGGGGTGTAGGTCAGCCCCAGCATTTT.

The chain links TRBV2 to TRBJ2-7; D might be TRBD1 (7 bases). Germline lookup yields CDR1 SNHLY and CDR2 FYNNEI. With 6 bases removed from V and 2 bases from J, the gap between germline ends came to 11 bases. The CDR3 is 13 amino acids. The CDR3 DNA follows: TGTGCCAGCAGGGCCAGGGGGGCCTACGAGCAGTACTTC. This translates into CASRARGAYEQYF. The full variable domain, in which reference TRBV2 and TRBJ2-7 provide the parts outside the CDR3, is EPEVTQTPSHQVTQMGQEVILRCVPISNHLYFYWYRQILGQKVEFLVSFYNNEISEKSEIFDDQFSVERPDGSNFTLKIRSTKLEDSAMYFCASRARGAYEQYFGPGTRLTVT.

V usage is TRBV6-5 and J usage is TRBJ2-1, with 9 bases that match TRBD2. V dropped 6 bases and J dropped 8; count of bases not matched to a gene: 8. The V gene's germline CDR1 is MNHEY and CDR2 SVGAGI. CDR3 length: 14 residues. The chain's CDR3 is CASSPAGGRHEQFF. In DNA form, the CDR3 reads TGTGCCAGCAGCCCAGCGGGGGGCCGCCATGAGCAGTTCTTC.

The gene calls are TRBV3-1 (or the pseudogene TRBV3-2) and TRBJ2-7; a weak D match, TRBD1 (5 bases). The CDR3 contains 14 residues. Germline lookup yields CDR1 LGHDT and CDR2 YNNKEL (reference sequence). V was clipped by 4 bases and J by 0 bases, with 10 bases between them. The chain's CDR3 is CASSPGHYSYEQYF. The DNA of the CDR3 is TGTGCCAGCAGCCCCGGACATTACTCCTACGAGCAGTACTTC.

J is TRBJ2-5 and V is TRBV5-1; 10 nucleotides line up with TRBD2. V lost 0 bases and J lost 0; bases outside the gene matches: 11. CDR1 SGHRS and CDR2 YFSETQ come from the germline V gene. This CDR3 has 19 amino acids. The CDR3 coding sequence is TGCGCCAGCAGCTTGGCCATAAAGAGACTAGCGGGCCACCAAGAGACCCAGTACTTC. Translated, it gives CASSLAIKRLAGHQETQYF.

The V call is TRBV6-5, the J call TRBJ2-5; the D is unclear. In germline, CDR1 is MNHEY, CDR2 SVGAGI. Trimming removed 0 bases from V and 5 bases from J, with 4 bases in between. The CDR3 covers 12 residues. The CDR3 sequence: CASSYSRETQYF. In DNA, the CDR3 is TGTGCCAGCAGTTACTCGAGGGAGACCCAGTACTTC.

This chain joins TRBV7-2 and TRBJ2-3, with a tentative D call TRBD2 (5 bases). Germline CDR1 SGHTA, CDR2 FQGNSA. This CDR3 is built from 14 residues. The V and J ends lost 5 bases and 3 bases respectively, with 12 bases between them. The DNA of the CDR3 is TGTGCCAGCAGCCCTGACTACGGAACAGATACGCAGTATTTT. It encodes CASSPDYGTDTQYF. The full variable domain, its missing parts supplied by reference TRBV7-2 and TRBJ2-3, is GAGVSQSPSNKVTEKGKDVELRCDPISGHTALYWYRQSLGQGLEFLIYFQGNSAPDKSGLPSDRFSAERTGGSVSTLTIQRTQQEDSAVYLCASSPDYGTDTQYFGPGTRLTVL.

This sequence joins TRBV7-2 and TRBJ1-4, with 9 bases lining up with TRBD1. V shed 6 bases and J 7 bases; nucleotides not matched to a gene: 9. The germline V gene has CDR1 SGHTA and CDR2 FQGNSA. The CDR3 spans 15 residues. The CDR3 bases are TGTGCCAGCAGGAGTACAGGGGGCGAGAGTGAAAAACTGTTTTTT. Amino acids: CASRSTGGESEKLFF.

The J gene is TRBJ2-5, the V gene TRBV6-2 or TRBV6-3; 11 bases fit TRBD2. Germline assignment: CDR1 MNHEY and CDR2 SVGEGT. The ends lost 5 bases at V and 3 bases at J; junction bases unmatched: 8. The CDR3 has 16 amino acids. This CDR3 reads CASSGLAGGPEETQYF. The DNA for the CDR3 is TGTGCCAGCAGTGGATTAGCGGGGGGGCCAGAAGAGACCCAGTACTTC.

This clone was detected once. Written as DNA, the CDR3 is TGTGCCAGCAGCGTAGACCCCGGGACTGCCTTCTCCTACGAGCAGTACTTC. Translating gives CASSVDPGTAFSYEQYF. The rearrangement links TRBV9 to TRBJ2-7, with D maybe TRBD2 (6 bases). V lost 0 bases and J 0 bases, leaving 16 bases between the germline ends. CDR3 length: 17 amino acids. Germline V lookup: CDR1 SGDLS, CDR2 YYNGEE.

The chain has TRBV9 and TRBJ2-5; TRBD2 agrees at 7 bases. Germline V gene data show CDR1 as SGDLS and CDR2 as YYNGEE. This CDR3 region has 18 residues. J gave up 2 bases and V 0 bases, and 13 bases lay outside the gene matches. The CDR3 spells CASSVAPGGSLNQETQYF. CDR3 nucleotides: TGTGCCAGCAGCGTAGCCCCGGGGGGTAGTTTAAATCAAGAGACCCAGTACTTC.

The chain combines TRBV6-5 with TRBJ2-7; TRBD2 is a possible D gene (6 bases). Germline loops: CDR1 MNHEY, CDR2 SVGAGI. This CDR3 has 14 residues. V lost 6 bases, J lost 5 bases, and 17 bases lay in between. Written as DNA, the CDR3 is TGTGCCAGCAGCCTAGGGGACTCCACTCACGAGCAGTACTTC. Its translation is CASSLGDSTHEQYF.

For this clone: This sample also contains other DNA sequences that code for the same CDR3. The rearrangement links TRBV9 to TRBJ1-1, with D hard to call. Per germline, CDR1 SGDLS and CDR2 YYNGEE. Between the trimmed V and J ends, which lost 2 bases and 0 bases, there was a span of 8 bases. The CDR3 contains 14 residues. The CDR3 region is CASSVAGMNTEAFF. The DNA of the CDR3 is TGTGCCAGCAGCGTGGCGGGGATGAACACTGAAGCTTTCTTT.

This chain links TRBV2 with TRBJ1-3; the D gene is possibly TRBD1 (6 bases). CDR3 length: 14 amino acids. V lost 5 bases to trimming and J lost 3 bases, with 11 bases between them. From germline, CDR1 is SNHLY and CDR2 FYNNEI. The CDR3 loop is CASSPQGSGNTIYF. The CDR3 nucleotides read TGTGCCAGCAGTCCACAGGGTAGTGGAAACACCATATATTTT.

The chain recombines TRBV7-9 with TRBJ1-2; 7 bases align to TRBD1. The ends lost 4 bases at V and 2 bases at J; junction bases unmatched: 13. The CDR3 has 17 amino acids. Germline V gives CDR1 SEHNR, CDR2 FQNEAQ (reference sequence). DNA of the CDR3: TGTGCCAGCAGCTCCCGAATCGGGACAGTGAGAAACTATGGCTACACCTTC. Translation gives CASSSRIGTVRNYGYTF.

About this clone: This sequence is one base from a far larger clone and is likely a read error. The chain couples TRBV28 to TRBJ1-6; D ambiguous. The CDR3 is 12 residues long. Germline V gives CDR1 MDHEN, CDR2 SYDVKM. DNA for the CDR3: TGTGCCATCAGTTTTGAGTATTCACCCCTCCACTTT. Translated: CAISFEYSPLHF.

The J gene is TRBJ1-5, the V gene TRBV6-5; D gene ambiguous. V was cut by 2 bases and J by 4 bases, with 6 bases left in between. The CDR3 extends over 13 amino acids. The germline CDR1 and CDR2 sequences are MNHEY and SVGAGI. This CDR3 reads CASSYEGNQPQHF. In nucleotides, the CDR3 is TGTGCCAGCAGTTACGAGGGAAATCAGCCCCAGCATTTT.

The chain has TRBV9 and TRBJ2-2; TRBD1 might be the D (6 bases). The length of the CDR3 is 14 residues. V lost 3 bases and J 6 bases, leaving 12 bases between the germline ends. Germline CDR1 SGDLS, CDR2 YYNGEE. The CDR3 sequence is CASSATGSAGELFF. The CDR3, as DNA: TGTGCCAGCAGCGCAACAGGGTCCGCCGGGGAGCTGTTTTTT.

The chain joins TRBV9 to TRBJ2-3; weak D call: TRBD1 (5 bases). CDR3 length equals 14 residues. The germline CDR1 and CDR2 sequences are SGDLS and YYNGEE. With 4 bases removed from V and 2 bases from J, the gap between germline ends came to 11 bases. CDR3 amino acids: CASSRQPNTDTQYF. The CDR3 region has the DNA TGTGCCAGCAGCCGACAGCCCAACACAGATACGCAGTATTTT.

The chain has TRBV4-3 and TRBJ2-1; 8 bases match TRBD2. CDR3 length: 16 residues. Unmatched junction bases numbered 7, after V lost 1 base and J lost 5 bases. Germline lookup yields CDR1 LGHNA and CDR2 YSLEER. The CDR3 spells CASSQGLTGGHNEQFF. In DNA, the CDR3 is TGCGCCAGCAGCCAAGGGCTAACGGGGGGGCACAATGAGCAGTTCTTC.

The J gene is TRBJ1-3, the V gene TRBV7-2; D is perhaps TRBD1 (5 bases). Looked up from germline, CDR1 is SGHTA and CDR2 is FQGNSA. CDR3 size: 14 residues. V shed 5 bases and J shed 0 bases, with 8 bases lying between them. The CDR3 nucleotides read TGTGCCAGCAGCATAACAGGCTCTGGAAACACCATATATTTT. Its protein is CASSITGSGNTIYF.

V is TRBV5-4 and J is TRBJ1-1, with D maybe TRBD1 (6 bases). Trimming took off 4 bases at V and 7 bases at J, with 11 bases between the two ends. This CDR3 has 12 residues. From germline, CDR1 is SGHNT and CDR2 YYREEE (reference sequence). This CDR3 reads CASSNMDSEAFF. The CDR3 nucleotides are TGTGCCAGCAGCAATATGGACAGTGAAGCTTTCTTT.

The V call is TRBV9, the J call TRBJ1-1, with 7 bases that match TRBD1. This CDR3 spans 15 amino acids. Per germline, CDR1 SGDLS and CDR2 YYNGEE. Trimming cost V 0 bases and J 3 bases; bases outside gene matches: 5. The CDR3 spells CASSVEGRGYTEAFF. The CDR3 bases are TGTGCCAGCAGCGTAGAAGGCAGGGGGTACACTGAAGCTTTCTTT.